This T cell receptor beta chain originates from a study of cytomegalovirus exposure and HLA in healthy donors. The CDR3 has 15 residues. J was trimmed by 2 bases and V by 5 bases; bases with no gene match: 6. The germline V gene has CDR1 LNHDA and CDR2 SQIVND (reference sequence). The PCR contained 60 Vbeta and 13 Jbeta primers. Generated by immunoSEQ multiplex PCR, the TCRdb table keeps only in-frame clones and is missing some. In all, the sample yields about 120,000 clones. This TCR came from a woman aged 40 to 50 in good health and CMV-seropositive. J is TRBJ2-1 and V is TRBV19; 7 bases line up with TRBD1. Sequenced input: PBMCs. CDR3 in amino acids: CASSGLGTAYNEQFF. CDR3 in DNA: TGTGCCAGTAGTGGATTGGGGACAGCCTACAATGAGCAGTTCTTC. Together with reference TRBV19 and TRBJ2-1, the CDR3 gives the full variable domain: DGGITQSPKYLFRKEGQNVTLSCEQNLNHDAMYWYRQDPGQGLRLIYYSQIVNDFQKGDIAEGYSVSREKKESFPLTVTSAQKNPTAFYLCASSGLGTAYNEQFFGPGTRLTVL.